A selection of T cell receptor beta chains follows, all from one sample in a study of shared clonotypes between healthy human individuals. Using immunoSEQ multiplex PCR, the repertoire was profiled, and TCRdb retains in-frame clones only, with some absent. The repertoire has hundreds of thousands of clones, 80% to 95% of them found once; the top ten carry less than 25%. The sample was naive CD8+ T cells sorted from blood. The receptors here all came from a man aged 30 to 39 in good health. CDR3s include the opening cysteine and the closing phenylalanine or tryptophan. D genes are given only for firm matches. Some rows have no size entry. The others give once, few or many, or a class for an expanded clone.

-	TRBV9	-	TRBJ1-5	CASSVGQGAHQPQHF	TGTGCCAGCAGCGTAGGGCAGGGTGCTCATCAGCCCCAGCATTTT
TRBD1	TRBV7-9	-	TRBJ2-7	CASSLGQGSSYEQYF	TGTGCCAGCAGCTTAGGACAGGGGAGCTCCTACGAGCAGTACTTC
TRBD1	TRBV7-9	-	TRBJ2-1	CASSAPQGVSYNEQFF	TGTGCCAGCAGCGCTCCACAGGGGGTCTCCTACAATGAGCAGTTCTTC
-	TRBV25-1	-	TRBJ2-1	CASSESPSYNEQFF	TGTGCCAGCAGTGAATCTCCCAGTTACAATGAGCAGTTCTTC
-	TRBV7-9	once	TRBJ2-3	CASRLEGLTDTQYF	TGTGCCAGCAGACTAGAGGGATTAACAGATACGCAGTATTTT
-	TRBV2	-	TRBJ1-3	CASSEASYGNTIYF	TGTGCCAGCAGTGAGGCGTCTTATGGAAACACCATATATTTT
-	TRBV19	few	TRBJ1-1	CASSILGANTEAFF	TGTGCCAGTAGTATTCTGGGGGCGAACACTGAAGCTTTCTTT
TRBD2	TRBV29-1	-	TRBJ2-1	CSVDGLAGLSSYNEQFF	TGCAGCGTAGATGGACTAGCGGGTCTGAGCTCCTACAATGAGCAGTTCTTC
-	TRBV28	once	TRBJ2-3	CASSLFDKSADTQYF	TGTGCCAGCAGTTTATTCGATAAAAGCGCAGATACGCAGTATTTT
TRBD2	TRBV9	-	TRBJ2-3	CASSWAGVADTQYF	TGTGCCAGCTCGTGGGCGGGAGTAGCAGATACGCAGTATTTT
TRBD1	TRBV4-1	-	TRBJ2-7	CASSQDIGDRGYEQYF	TGCGCCAGCAGCCAAGATATAGGGGACAGGGGGTACGAGCAGTACTTC
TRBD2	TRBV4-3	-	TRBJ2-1	CASSQDPPSGMDLHEQFF	TGCGCCAGCAGCCAAGATCCGCCTAGCGGAATGGACTTGCATGAGCAGTTCTTC
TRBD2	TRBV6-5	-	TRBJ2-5	CASSYTGGLAVETQYF	TGTGCCAGCAGTTACACTGGAGGACTAGCGGTAGAGACCCAGTACTTC
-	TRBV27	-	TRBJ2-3	CASSWVLSTDTQYF	TGTGCCAGCAGTTGGGTCCTAAGCACAGATACGCAGTATTTT
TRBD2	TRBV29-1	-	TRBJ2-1	CSVDGLAGGEEQFF	TGCAGCGTCGATGGACTAGCGGGAGGTGAAGAGCAGTTCTTC
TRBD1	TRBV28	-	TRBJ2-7	CATSLGQVYSYEQYF	TGTGCCACCTCCTTAGGACAGGTCTACTCCTACGAGCAGTACTTC
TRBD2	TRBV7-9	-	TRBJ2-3	CASSLGAFGREGPDTQYF	TGTGCCAGCAGCTTAGGGGCTTTTGGGCGGGAGGGGCCAGATACGCAGTATTTT
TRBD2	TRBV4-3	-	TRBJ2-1	CASSQDPKRESPADKIF	TGCGCCAGCAGCCAAGATCCCAAGCGGGAGAGCCCGGCCGACAAGATCTTC
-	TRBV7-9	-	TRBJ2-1	CASSRESNEQFF	TGTGCCAGCAGCCGGGAGTCCAATGAGCAGTTCTTC
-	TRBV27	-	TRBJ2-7	CAIMGPGEQYF	TGTGCCATCATGGGGCCGGGCGAGCAGTACTTC
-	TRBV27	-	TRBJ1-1	CASSLGWNTEAFF	TGTGCCAGCAGTTTAGGGTGGAACACTGAAGCTTTCTTT
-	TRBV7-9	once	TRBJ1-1	CASSFGGVNTEAFF	TGTGCCAGCAGCTTTGGAGGGGTGAACACTGAAGCTTTCTTT
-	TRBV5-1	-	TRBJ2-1	CASSLFRGREQFF	TGCGCCAGCAGCTTGTTCCGGGGCCGTGAGCAGTTCTTC
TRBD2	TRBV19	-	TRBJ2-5	CASSLRLAGGKETQYF	TGTGCCAGTAGTCTCCGACTAGCGGGAGGGAAAGAGACCCAGTACTTC
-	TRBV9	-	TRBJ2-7	CASSLVVDYEQYF	TGTGCCAGCAGCCTCGTGGTGGACTACGAGCAGTACTTC
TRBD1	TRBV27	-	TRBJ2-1	CASSLQGVYNEQFF	TGTGCCAGCAGTTTACAGGGGGTCTACAATGAGCAGTTCTTC
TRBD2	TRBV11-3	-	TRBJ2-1	CASSLNAGGGNEQFF	TGTGCCAGCAGCTTAAACGCGGGAGGGGGCAATGAGCAGTTCTTC
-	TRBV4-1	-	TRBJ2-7	CASSQLGQSSYEQYF	TGCGCCAGCAGCCAACTTGGACAGAGCTCCTACGAGCAGTACTTC
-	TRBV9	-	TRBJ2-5	CASSVYSGPQETQYF	TGTGCCAGCAGCGTCTACAGCGGACCCCAAGAGACCCAGTACTTC
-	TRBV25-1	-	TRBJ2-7	CASSGFWRGRYEQYF	TGTGCCAGCAGTGGCTTCTGGAGAGGAAGATACGAGCAGTACTTC
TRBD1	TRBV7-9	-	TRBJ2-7	CASSLAWDRGYEQYF	TGTGCCAGCAGCTTAGCCTGGGACAGGGGCTACGAGCAGTACTTC
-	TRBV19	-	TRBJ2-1	CASSIVQGPEQFF	TGTGCCAGTAGTATTGTCCAGGGCCCCGAGCAGTTCTTC
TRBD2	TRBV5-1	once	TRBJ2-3	CASSFGTSGRADTQYF	TGCGCCAGCAGCTTTGGAACTAGCGGGAGGGCAGATACGCAGTATTTT
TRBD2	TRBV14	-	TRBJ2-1	CASSPLAGGLSNEQFF	TGTGCCAGCAGTCCACTAGCGGGAGGGTTGAGCAATGAGCAGTTCTTC
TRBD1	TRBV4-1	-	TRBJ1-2	CASSQQLDRVDGYTF	TGCGCCAGCAGCCAACAATTGGACAGGGTGGATGGCTACACCTTC
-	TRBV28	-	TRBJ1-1	CASSLRRGNLSEAFF	TGTGCCAGCAGTTTACGTCGGGGGAACCTCTCTGAAGCTTTCTTT
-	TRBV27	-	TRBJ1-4	CASSTLGDLNEKLFF	TGTGCCAGCAGTACCCTCGGGGACCTCAATGAAAAACTGTTTTTT
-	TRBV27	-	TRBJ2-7	CASSLLGDYEQYF	TGTGCCAGCAGTTTGTTAGGAGACTACGAGCAGTACTTC
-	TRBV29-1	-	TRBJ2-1	CSVLASYNEQFF	TGCAGCGTTCTGGCCTCCTACAATGAGCAGTTCTTC
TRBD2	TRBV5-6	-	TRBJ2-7	CASTHLAGVPYEQYF	TGTGCCAGCACCCACCTAGCGGGAGTCCCCTACGAGCAGTACTTC